Below, one T cell receptor (beta chain) is given with its context. Its target is unknown. Germline V CDR1 and CDR2: SGHNT, YENEEA. The CDR3 is made up of 13 amino acids. The V and J ends lost 5 bases and 9 bases, in that order; junction bases with no gene match: 7. The data originate from a study of a mutant IDH1 vaccine in newly diagnosed glioma. In the study overall: Patients got radiotherapy, temozolomide, or both beforehand, and most got both. Study results and limitations: Pseudoprogression appeared unlinked to shifts in leading peripheral T cell clonotypes.

The time point: baseline, week 1 (first vaccination visit). The sample's treatment: pre-vaccination baseline after standard-of-care therapy. Diagnosis in the donors showed new WHO grade 3 or 4 astrocytomas that were IDH1-mutant and ATRX-lost. Generated by immunoSEQ multiplex PCR, the TCRdb table keeps only in-frame clones and is missing some. The sample contains 30,000 to 40,000 clones, 92% of which appear only once. This chain connects TRBV11-3 to TRBJ2-1, with TRBD2 matching over 7 bases. The receptor was derived from a young man with glioma. Here the sequenced sample was PBMCs, taken from a glioma patient treated with radiotherapy, temozolomide or both. CDR3 amino acids: CASSPRGGSEQFF. The CDR3 DNA is TGTGCCAGCAGCCCCCGCGGGGGAAGTGAGCAGTTCTTC.